This TCR beta chain originates from a study of T cells after yellow fever vaccination. There are a few counts of this clonotype. TCRdb analysed the 5' RACE reads with MiXCR anew, one entry per CDR3 protein. The data contain just under 600,000 distinct CDR3 sequences, about 13% of them singletons. The CDR3 totals 11 residues. Trimming shortened V by 6 bases and J by 7 bases, and 6 bases separated the two germline ends. The receptor was derived from a man younger than 45 who received the YFV17D yellow fever vaccine. The sample was PBMCs, taken on the day of the yellow fever booster vaccination. V usage is TRBV12-3 or TRBV12-4 and J usage is TRBJ2-2; D is uncertain. The CDR3 nucleotides are TGTGCCAGCAGGCTAAGCGGGGAGCTGTTTTTT. This sequence encodes CASRLSGELFF.